This T cell receptor (beta chain) was identified during a study of response to subunit inactivated influenza vaccine. Study conclusions and caveats: Authors suggested each seasonal influenza vaccination recruits few new T cells.

As regards this clonotype: Its target is unknown.

TCRdb recomputed calls from the RT-PCR reads with MiXCR, one row per CDR3 protein. The profile covers under 550,000 distinct CDR3 sequences, with about 7.6% appearing a single time and 10% to 15% taken by the ten largest. The CDR3 extends over 18 amino acids. Per germline, CDR1 SGHAT and CDR2 FQDESV (reference sequence). V trimming: 1 base; J trimming: 2 bases; junction bases outside the gene matches: 4. The sequence came from a man aged 50 to 69 who received an inactivated influenza vaccine. The chain joins TRBV11-1 to TRBJ2-1; 14 nucleotides match TRBD2. The sequenced sample was PBMCs from blood, obtained around 2 years after vaccination. The CDR3, as DNA: TGTGCCAGCAGCTTAGGACTAGCGGGAGGGCTTCCCTACAATGAGCAGTTCTTC. It encodes CASSLGLAGGLPYNEQFF.